This entry lists 4 T cell receptor beta chains sequenced from one sample in a study of blood T cell repertoires in COVID-19. Profiled with immunoSEQ multiplex PCR; TCRdb holds only in-frame clones, not every one. The sample has 150,000 or so clones, roughly 83% seen once. The sequenced sample consisted of PBMCs or T cells enriched from blood (not recorded which). The receptors shown here come from a woman between 45 and 60 years old who had recovered from COVID-19.

This clone was seen more than once but under ten times. The chain couples TRBV13 to TRBJ2-3, with 9 positions matching TRBD2. CDR1 is PRHDT, CDR2 FYEKMQ, per germline (reference sequence). The CDR3 contains 18 residues. V was pared by 5 bases and J by 7 bases, with 19 bases of the junction left unmatched. This CDR3 is CASSPGGLLAGKTNTQYF. The CDR3 region has the DNA TGTGCCAGCAGCCCCGGGGGGTTGCTAGCGGGGAAGACGAATACGCAGTATTTT.

The chain employs TRBV18 and TRBJ2-3, with D possibly TRBD2 on 5 matching bases. The germline CDR1 and CDR2 sequences are KGHSH and LQKENI. The CDR3 is made up of 15 amino acids. Trimming cost V 2 bases and J 2 bases, with 11 bases left between them. DNA for the CDR3: TGTGCCAGCTCACCATTTCAAGCGGACACAGATACGCAGTATTTT. It codes for CASSPFQADTDTQYF.

The rearrangement joins TRBV6-5 to TRBJ1-3, with D maybe TRBD1 (6 bases). The V gene lost 8 bases and the J gene lost 4 bases, with 18 bases spanning the gap. Looked up from germline, CDR1 is MNHEY and CDR2 is SVGAGI. This CDR3 contains 15 residues. CDR3 coding DNA: TGTGCCAGCTTCCTGGGGGGGCAGAGGGGAAACACCATATATTTT. Encoded protein: CASFLGGQRGNTIYF.

The J gene is TRBJ1-2, the V gene TRBV7-2; a possible D gene is TRBD1 (5 bases). The CDR3 has 15 amino acids. The V gene lost 2 bases and the J gene lost 3 bases, with 13 bases spanning the gap. Germline V gives CDR1 SGHTA, CDR2 FQGNSA. CDR3 sequence (DNA): TGTGCCAGCAGCTTACCCCCGGCAGGGCACTATGGCTACACCTTC. Protein product: CASSLPPAGHYGYTF.